One and the same sample provided the 32 T cell receptor beta chains below, sequenced in a study of T-cell reconstitution after alpha-beta-depleted transplantation in children. Unique molecular identifiers were incorporated when the TCRbeta library was constructed. MiXCR was run by TCRdb on the PCR reads, yielding one entry per CDR3 protein. Of approximately 390,000 distinct CDR3 sequences in the sample, 11% are singletons; the top ten hold 4.5% to 6%. The sequencing here drew on PBMCs from the stem cell graft donor, taken from the stem cell graft. These receptor sequences come from a human donor who donated a stem cell graft to a child with acute myeloid leukemia.

The CDR3 loop reads CSASPLRQGALETQYF. As DNA, the CDR3 is TGCAGTGCTAGTCCTTTGCGACAGGGGGCTTTAGAGACCCAGTACTTC. The chain uses TRBV20-1 and TRBJ2-5; TRBD1 aligns across 10 bases. The J segment lost 4 bases and the V segment lost 3 bases, leaving 11 bases of the junction unmatched. CDR3 length: 16 amino acids. Germline-derived CDR1 and CDR2 are DFQATT and SNEGSKA (reference sequence).

This clonotype was counted ten times or more. V and J are TRBV6-1 and TRBJ2-1; D is unclear. Per the germline V gene, CDR1 is MNHNS and CDR2 is SASEGT. This CDR3 has 13 residues. The V gene lost 7 bases and the J gene lost 7 bases, with 14 bases spanning the gap. The CDR3 region is CASTARMANEQFF. CDR3 sequence (DNA): TGTGCCAGCACCGCCCGCATGGCTAATGAGCAGTTCTTC.

This clonotype was found many times. The chain couples TRBV20-1 to TRBJ2-7, with 7 bases lining up with TRBD2. V was clipped by 2 bases and J by 5 bases; unmatched bases: 6. This CDR3 spans 13 amino acids. The germline gives CDR1 DFQATT, CDR2 SNEGSKA (reference sequence). In nucleotides, the CDR3 is TGCAGTGCTAGACGGGTGGGACTAAACGAGCAGTACTTC. Its translation is CSARRVGLNEQYF.

This clonotype showed up many times. J is TRBJ2-2 and V is TRBV12-3 or TRBV12-4; TRBD2 matches at 11 bases. Losses at the gene ends were 6 bases for V and 5 bases for J; bases not matched to a gene: 8. The CDR3 contains 16 residues. The CDR3 DNA reads as TGTGCCAGCAGAATAACTAGCGGGAGCGGTACCGGGGAGCTGTTTTTT. Its translation is CASRITSGSGTGELFF.

This clonotype was counted at least ten times. The rearrangement joins TRBV12-3 or TRBV12-4 to TRBJ2-5; the match to TRBD2 covers 8 bases. The CDR3 consists of 16 residues. Trimming cost V 0 bases and J 6 bases; bases outside gene matches: 9. CDR3 sequence reads: CASSLAGGGFPKTQYF. In DNA, the CDR3 is TGTGCCAGCAGTTTAGCTGGCGGGGGGTTCCCGAAGACCCAGTACTTC.

The table lists this clonotype with many counts. J is TRBJ1-6 and V is TRBV27, with a tentative D call TRBD1 (5 bases). The CDR3 consists of 17 residues. Looked up from germline, CDR1 is MNHEY and CDR2 is SMNVEV (reference sequence). Trimming pared 5 bases from V and 2 bases from J, leaving 16 bases between. This chain's CDR3 is CASSDGGPRAYNSPLHF. CDR3 DNA sequence: TGTGCCAGCAGTGATGGAGGCCCCAGGGCCTATAATTCACCCCTCCACTTT.

This clonotype appeared a few times. The CDR3 DNA is TGTGCCAGCAGCCAAGAGGGACTAGCGGGAGGGGCTGGGCAGTTCTTC. The encoded protein is CASSQEGLAGGAGQFF. The V gene is TRBV4-2, the J gene TRBJ2-1; TRBD2 matches 16 bases. V shed 0 bases, J shed 12 bases, and the junction held 5 bases outside the gene matches. The germline CDR1 and CDR2 sequences are LGHNA and YNFKEQ. CDR3 length equals 16 residues.

The chain couples TRBV5-1 to TRBJ2-7; 7 bases map to TRBD1. The V gene end was trimmed by 4 bases and the J gene end by 0 bases; junction bases not matched to a gene: 10. Germline values: CDR1 SGHRS, CDR2 YFSETQ. This CDR3 is built from 16 residues. CDR3 sequence (DNA): TGCGCCAGCAGCGGGGCGGACAGGCCGTTCTCCTACGAGCAGTACTTC. Translated: CASSGADRPFSYEQYF.

The chain combines TRBV18 with TRBJ2-2; D may be TRBD1 or TRBD2 (7 bases each). The CDR3 extends over 16 amino acids. V was trimmed by 8 bases and J by 0 bases, leaving 16 bases between them. Germline values: CDR1 KGHSH, CDR2 LQKENI. The CDR3 sequence is CASPTQGGANTGELFF. CDR3 DNA: TGTGCCAGCCCCACGCAGGGGGGGGCGAACACCGGGGAGCTGTTTTTT.

V gene TRBV6-2 or TRBV6-3 combines with J gene TRBJ2-1, with 10 bases matching TRBD1. Germline loops: CDR1 MNHEY, CDR2 SVGEGT. The CDR3 is 18 amino acids. Trimming took 5 bases from V and 7 from J; bases not matched to a gene: 17. CDR3 DNA: TGTGCCAGCAGTCACCGGGACAGGGGCGTAGCAGTGGGGAATGAGCAGTTCTTC. Its translation: CASSHRDRGVAVGNEQFF.

This clonotype has only a few counts. The gene calls are TRBV20-1 and TRBJ1-2; TRBD1 might be the D (6 bases). Germline V gives CDR1 DFQATT, CDR2 SNEGSKA (reference sequence). With 2 bases removed from V and 7 bases from J, the gap between germline ends came to 11 bases. CDR3 size: 12 residues. In DNA, the CDR3 is TGCAGTGCTAGATGGCTAGGGGGTGGCTACACCTTC. This encodes CSARWLGGGYTF.

The J gene is TRBJ2-2, the V gene TRBV12-3 or TRBV12-4; 8 bases line up with TRBD1. The CDR3 runs to 15 residues. With 6 bases clipped from V and 2 bases from J, the junction kept 5 bases outside the gene matches. The DNA for the CDR3 is TGTGCCAGCAGATTCGACAGGGGTAACACCGGGGAGCTGTTTTTT. This codes for CASRFDRGNTGELFF.

In its sample, this clonotype was seen many times. CDR3 loop: CASSTAAGELFF. The CDR3 coding sequence is TGTGCCAGCAGCACAGCGGCTGGGGAGCTGTTTTTT. J is TRBJ2-2 and V is TRBV12-3 or TRBV12-4; TRBD2 is a possible D gene (5 bases). Trimming shortened V by 6 bases and J by 8 bases, and 10 bases separated the two germline ends. This CDR3 contains 12 residues.

The chain employs TRBV7-2 and TRBJ2-3; D is uncertain. This CDR3 is built from 12 residues. The V end lost 4 bases, the J end lost 6 bases, and 8 bases lay between the germline ends. The V gene's germline CDR1 is SGHTA and CDR2 FQGNSA. The CDR3 DNA sequence: TGTGCCAGCAGCTCCTTTGGGGATACGCAGTATTTT. As protein: CASSSFGDTQYF. Variable domain in full (rest from reference TRBV7-2 and TRBJ2-3): GAGVSQSPSNKVTEKGKDVELRCDPISGHTALYWYRQSLGQGLEFLIYFQGNSAPDKSGLPSDRFSAERTGGSVSTLTIQRTQQEDSAVYLCASSSFGDTQYFGPGTRLTVL.

A few counts support this clonotype. The chain joins TRBV5-6 to TRBJ2-7; no definite D call. Looked up from germline, CDR1 is SGHDT and CDR2 is YYEEEE. CDR3 length: 15 amino acids. V was clipped by 4 bases and J by 3 bases, with 17 bases between them. The CDR3 sequence: CASSEGFQLYYEQYF. DNA for the CDR3: TGTGCCAGCAGCGAAGGGTTCCAGCTATACTACGAGCAGTACTTC.

The V and J genes are TRBV6-5 and TRBJ1-2, with a weak D call TRBD1 (5 bases). The ends were cut back, 2 bases at V and 7 bases at J, with 11 bases in the middle. Per the germline V gene, CDR1 is MNHEY and CDR2 is SVGAGI. The CDR3 contains 13 residues. The CDR3 protein is CASSYPQGSGYTF. The DNA for the CDR3 is TGTGCCAGCAGTTACCCCCAGGGCTCTGGCTACACCTTC.

The chain has TRBV20-1 and TRBJ2-2; unclear D gene. The CDR3 runs 13 residues. V lost 5 bases and J 7 bases, leaving 14 bases between the germline ends. The germline V gene has CDR1 DFQATT and CDR2 SNEGSKA (reference sequence). CDR3 nucleotide sequence: TGCAGTGCTCCCCCGGGTCCGGTCGGGGAGCTGTTTTTT. Translation: CSAPPGPVGELFF.

The chain combines TRBV29-1 with TRBJ1-1; 11 bases fit TRBD1. Germline CDR1 SQVTM, CDR2 ANQGSEA. With V trimmed by 6 bases and J by 4 bases, 4 bases remained unmatched. The CDR3 contains 13 residues. The chain's CDR3 is CSVAGTGGTEAFF. The CDR3 DNA sequence: TGCAGCGTCGCCGGGACAGGGGGCACTGAAGCTTTCTTT.

V and J are TRBV12-3 or TRBV12-4 and TRBJ2-7; 13 bases map to TRBD2. The length of the CDR3 is 17 residues. V lost 5 bases to trimming and J lost 3 bases; unmatched junction nucleotides: 10. The CDR3 protein is CASSTSLGLAGIYEQYF. In nucleotides, the CDR3 is TGTGCCAGCAGTACCAGCCTGGGACTAGCGGGGATCTACGAGCAGTACTTC.

J is TRBJ1-4 and V is TRBV20-1; D not resolved. Between the trimmed V and J ends, which lost 3 bases and 7 bases, there was a span of 18 bases. The germline CDR1 and CDR2 sequences are DFQATT and SNEGSKA (reference sequence). This CDR3 spans 15 amino acids. The CDR3 loop is CSASHDPVGIEKLFF. The DNA of the CDR3 is TGCAGTGCTAGTCACGATCCTGTCGGCATTGAAAAACTGTTTTTT.

This clonotype has a handful of counts. V and J are TRBV5-1 and TRBJ2-1, with 13 bases fitting TRBD2. The CDR3 covers 15 residues. In germline, CDR1 is SGHRS, CDR2 YFSETQ. V lost 4 bases and J lost 7; bases outside the gene matches: 5. The CDR3 protein is CASSPGLAGRNEQFF. CDR3 sequence (DNA): TGCGCCAGCAGCCCGGGACTAGCGGGACGTAATGAGCAGTTCTTC.

This clonotype has more than one count but fewer than ten. V usage is TRBV3-1 and J usage is TRBJ2-1, with D maybe TRBD2 (6 bases). Per germline, CDR1 LGHDT and CDR2 YNNKEL (reference sequence). The CDR3 spans 14 residues. V lost 4 bases and J 6 bases, leaving 13 bases between the germline ends. The CDR3 is CASSPGFSGNEQFF. CDR3 nucleotides: TGTGCCAGCAGCCCCGGTTTTAGCGGCAATGAGCAGTTCTTC.

This clonotype came up a few times. The chain carries TRBV12-3 or TRBV12-4 and TRBJ1-2; TRBD1 matches at 12 bases. V lost 7 bases and J lost 8; bases outside the gene matches: 17. This CDR3 is built from 17 residues. CDR3 bases: TGTGCCAGCAACTTGGGACAGGGGGCCGTCGCGACCGGCGGCTACACCTTC. Protein sequence: CASNLGQGAVATGGYTF.

This chain joins TRBV5-1 and TRBJ1-1; no reliable D call. The CDR3 loop spans 13 amino acids. Germline CDR1 reads SGHRS; CDR2 reads YFSETQ. The ends were cut back, 5 bases at V and 0 bases at J, with 8 bases in the middle. The CDR3 coding sequence is TGCGCCAGCAGTGGGATTTTGAACACTGAAGCTTTCTTT. Translating it yields CASSGILNTEAFF.

This chain links TRBV29-1 with TRBJ1-1, with 8 bases aligning to TRBD1. CDR1 and CDR2 (germline): SQVTM, ANQGSEA. After removal of 6 bases from V and 7 bases from J, the junction contained 7 bases not matched to a gene. The CDR3 extends over 12 amino acids. The chain's CDR3 is CSVEDRAREAFF. The CDR3 bases are TGCAGCGTAGAGGACAGGGCTCGTGAAGCTTTCTTT.

This clonotype has only a few counts. The V and J genes are TRBV5-1 and TRBJ1-5; D uncertain. The germline V gene encodes CDR1 SGHRS and CDR2 YFSETQ. The CDR3 covers 15 residues. Trimming pared 0 bases from V and 2 bases from J, leaving 9 bases between. The CDR3: CASSLEGFGNQPQHF. The CDR3 DNA follows: TGCGCCAGCAGCTTGGAGGGATTTGGCAATCAGCCCCAGCATTTT.

The genes are TRBV27 and TRBJ2-7; TRBD1 aligns across 9 bases. In germline, CDR1 is MNHEY, CDR2 SMNVEV (reference sequence). V was pared by 7 bases and J by 0 bases, with 4 bases of the junction left unmatched. The CDR3 contains 14 residues. The CDR3 protein is CASNRQGDSYEQYF. In nucleotides, the CDR3 is TGTGCCAGCAACCGACAGGGGGACTCCTACGAGCAGTACTTC.

This rearrangement joins TRBV2 to TRBJ2-2; D is ambiguous. Trimming removed 5 bases from V and 7 bases from J, with 5 bases in between. Germline loops: CDR1 SNHLY, CDR2 FYNNEI. CDR3 length equals 11 residues. For the CDR3, the DNA is TGTGCCAGCAGTAATATCGGGGAGCTGTTTTTT. Translated, it gives CASSNIGELFF.

The J gene is TRBJ2-2, the V gene TRBV9, with TRBD1 matching 7 bases. The CDR3 sequence is 15 residues long. Germline V gene data show CDR1 as SGDLS and CDR2 as YYNGEE. V lost 4 bases, J lost 4 bases, and 7 bases stayed unmatched. The CDR3 nucleotides are TGTGCCAGCAGCATTAGTGACAGGGCCACCGGGGAGCTGTTTTTT. This sequence encodes CASSISDRATGELFF.

Ten or more counts support this clonotype. The V gene is TRBV18, the J gene TRBJ2-3; 7 nucleotides align to TRBD2. Per germline, CDR1 KGHSH and CDR2 LQKENI. Trimming removed 4 bases from V and 2 bases from J; junction bases left unmatched: 15. The CDR3 length is 18 residues. Here the CDR3 DNA reads TGTGCCAGCTCACGTACGCGGGAGCACCCTTTCTCCACAGATACGCAGTATTTT. This encodes CASSRTREHPFSTDTQYF.

This clonotype has a count of ten or more. This chain joins TRBV7-9 and TRBJ2-1; 11 positions agree with TRBD2. This CDR3 contains 16 residues. Germline trimming cut 2 bases from V and 4 bases from J; bases unmatched to any gene: 4. Germline values: CDR1 SEHNR, CDR2 FQNEAQ (reference sequence). The CDR3 coding sequence is TGTGCCAGCAGCTTAACACTAGCGGGAGTTTACAATGAGCAGTTCTTC. Translating it yields CASSLTLAGVYNEQFF.

The gene calls are TRBV5-1 and TRBJ2-5; possibly TRBD1 for D (6 bases). Trimming removed 2 bases at V and 1 base at J, with 18 bases between. The CDR3 loop spans 17 amino acids. Germline values: CDR1 SGHRS, CDR2 YFSETQ. CDR3 DNA: TGCGCCAGCAGCTTCAGGGGCCTGGGCACAATCCAAGAGACCCAGTACTTC. This codes for CASSFRGLGTIQETQYF.